Following are 24 T cell receptor beta chains from one sample sequenced in a study of shared T cell receptors in the human thymus. Assay used: immunoSEQ multiplex PCR; TCRdb lists only in-frame clones, some missing. The profile covers hundreds of thousands of clones, with around nine tenths appearing a single time and about 0.01% taken by the ten largest. These data were likewise used in another study, on human thymus T cells.

The sequencing sample was made of thymocytes. The receptors come from a boy less than two years old with a congenital heart defect.

The rearrangement uses TRBV27 and TRBJ2-7, with D tentatively TRBD1 (6 bases). V dropped 3 bases and J dropped 2 bases, with 14 bases sitting between them. Germline CDR1 is MNHEY and CDR2 is SMNVEV (reference sequence). This CDR3 has 15 amino acids. CDR3 residues: CASSFTGTPAYEQYF. CDR3 DNA: TGTGCCAGCAGTTTCACCGGGACACCTGCCTACGAGCAGTACTTC.

The V and J genes are TRBV4-3 and TRBJ2-1, with TRBD1 as a possible D gene (6 bases). V lost 0 bases and J lost 4, with 16 bases in between. The CDR3 spans 17 residues. The germline CDR1 and CDR2 sequences are LGHNA and YSLEER. This CDR3 is CASSQDQGQGIYNEQFF. CDR3 in DNA: TGCGCCAGCAGCCAAGATCAGGGGCAGGGGATTTACAATGAGCAGTTCTTC.

This sequence joins TRBV2 and TRBJ2-1, with TRBD1 matching 8 bases. Looked up from germline, CDR1 is SNHLY and CDR2 is FYNNEI. Germline trimming cut 9 bases from V and 0 bases from J; bases unmatched to any gene: 10. The CDR3 totals 16 residues. CDR3 coding DNA: TGTGCCAGTGGAGTCAGGACAGGGAACTCCTACAATGAGCAGTTCTTC. This gives the protein CASGVRTGNSYNEQFF.

The chain is built from TRBV15 and TRBJ2-1, with 12 bases fitting TRBD2. Germline CDR1 and CDR2: LNHNV and YYDKDF (reference sequence). This CDR3 has 15 amino acids. The V segment lost 3 bases and the J segment 7 bases; nucleotides outside the gene matches: 4. Here the CDR3 reads CATSRTSGRRNEQFF. CDR3 coding DNA: TGTGCCACCAGCAGGACTAGCGGGAGAAGGAATGAGCAGTTCTTC.

V usage is TRBV13 and J usage is TRBJ1-1, with D possibly TRBD1 on 6 matching bases. The CDR3 covers 12 residues. Trimming took off 3 bases at V and 5 bases at J, with 7 bases between the two ends. Germline assignment: CDR1 PRHDT and CDR2 FYEKMQ (reference sequence). CDR3 loop: CASSFRGTEAFF. The CDR3 coding sequence is TGTGCCAGCAGCTTTAGGGGGACTGAAGCTTTCTTT.

The chain joins TRBV28 to TRBJ2-7, with 13 nucleotides matching TRBD2. The germline gives CDR1 MDHEN, CDR2 SYDVKM. V shed 7 bases, J shed 5 bases, and the junction held 5 bases outside the gene matches. The CDR3 loop spans 14 amino acids. The CDR3 here is CASTPGLAGDEQYF. The CDR3 DNA reads as TGTGCCAGCACCCCCGGACTAGCGGGGGACGAGCAGTACTTC. Looking up the rest from reference TRBV28 and TRBJ2-7 gives the full variable domain: DVKVTQSSRYLVKRTGEKVFLECVQDMDHENMFWYRQDPGLGLRLIYFSYDVKMKEKGDIPEGYSVSREKKERFSLILESASTNQTSMYLCASTPGLAGDEQYFGPGTRLTVT.

To note about this clone: An end of the junction differs from the germline gene, which may be a read error. The V gene is TRBV28, the J gene TRBJ2-1; TRBD2 matches 10 bases. CDR1 is MDHEN and CDR2 is SYDVKM in the germline V gene. The CDR3 totals 14 residues. This chain's CDR3 is CANSREREGYEQFF. In DNA, the CDR3 is TGTGCCAACAGTCGCGAGCGGGAGGGCTATGAGCAGTTCTTC.

The chain couples TRBV6-5 to TRBJ1-2; TRBD1 agrees at 11 bases. J lost 6 bases, V lost 4 bases, and 10 bases had no gene match. CDR3 length: 16 residues. Germline V gene sequence: CDR1 MNHEY, CDR2 SVGAGI. The CDR3 region is CASSSPHKDRGHGYTF. As DNA, the CDR3 is TGTGCCAGCAGTTCCCCCCACAAGGACAGGGGGCATGGCTACACCTTC.

This clone has more than one count but fewer than ten. The chain combines TRBV19 with TRBJ1-4, with D uncertain. Germline loops: CDR1 LNHDA, CDR2 SQIVND (reference sequence). V lost 6 bases, J lost 8 bases, and 19 bases lay in between. The CDR3 loop spans 15 amino acids. CDR3 sequence: CASRPGGRRKEKLFF. The DNA for the CDR3 is TGTGCCAGTAGGCCGGGAGGACGGAGGAAGGAAAAACTGTTTTTT.

In this sample, this clone turned up once. J is TRBJ2-1 and V is TRBV11-2; 8 bases match TRBD2. The CDR3 consists of 13 residues. Germline V lookup: CDR1 SGHAT, CDR2 FQNNGV. Trimming at V came to 5 bases and at J to 7 bases, leaving 4 bases not matched to a gene. The CDR3 DNA follows: TGTGCCAGCAGCCTGGGACTAGAGAATGAGCAGTTCTTC. This codes for CASSLGLENEQFF. The full variable domain, rest sourced from reference TRBV11-2 and TRBJ2-1, is EAGVAQSPRYKIIEKRQSVAFWCNPISGHATLYWYQQILGQGPKLLIQFQNNGVVDDSQLPKDRFSAERLKGVDSTLKIQPAKLEDSAVYLCASSLGLENEQFFGPGTRLTVL.

The chain carries TRBV28 and TRBJ2-3; D not certain. V was shortened by 3 bases and J by 8 bases, with 9 bases between the two germline ends. This CDR3 has 12 amino acids. Germline CDR1 reads MDHEN; CDR2 reads SYDVKM. For the CDR3, the DNA is TGTGCCAGCAGTTTTACAAGAGGTACGCAGTATTTT. It encodes CASSFTRGTQYF.

The gene calls are TRBV7-2 and TRBJ2-3, with D possibly TRBD2 on 6 matching bases. Germline V lookup: CDR1 SGHTA, CDR2 FQGNSA. V lost 6 bases and J 6 bases, leaving 16 bases between the germline ends. The length of the CDR3 is 14 residues. CDR3 amino acids: CASRSTSPVDTQYF. In DNA form, the CDR3 reads TGTGCCAGCAGATCCACTAGCCCTGTGGATACGCAGTATTTT.

This sequence joins TRBV4-3 and TRBJ1-3; D ambiguous. V lost 0 bases, J lost 0 bases, and 12 bases lay in between. CDR1 LGHNA and CDR2 YSLEER come from the germline V gene. The CDR3 extends over 17 amino acids. The chain's CDR3 is CASSQDGGLGSGNTIYF. As DNA, the CDR3 is TGCGCCAGCAGCCAAGACGGAGGGCTCGGCTCTGGAAACACCATATATTTT.

J is TRBJ1-2 and V is TRBV9; 7 bases fit TRBD1. The CDR3 extends over 20 amino acids. V gave up 0 bases and J gave up 7 bases; unmatched junction bases: 24. Germline CDR1 reads SGDLS; CDR2 reads YYNGEE. The CDR3 reads CASSVEVKGGQSPAVGGYTF. The CDR3, as DNA: TGTGCCAGCAGCGTAGAGGTGAAGGGGGGACAGTCCCCTGCTGTGGGTGGCTACACCTTC.

This rearrangement joins TRBV4-1 to TRBJ1-5; D perhaps matches TRBD1 (6 bases). This CDR3 spans 16 amino acids. Germline CDR1 reads MGHRA; CDR2 reads YSYEKL. V was pared by 4 bases and J by 3 bases, with 16 bases between. The CDR3 region has the DNA TGCGCCAGCAGCCCCACTCCCGGACAGACCAATCAGCCCCAGCATTTT. Protein product: CASSPTPGQTNQPQHF.

The chain is built from TRBV4-3 and TRBJ2-2, with TRBD2 as a possible D gene (6 bases). The germline V gene encodes CDR1 LGHNA and CDR2 YSLEER. Trimming shortened V by 2 bases and J by 3 bases, and 19 bases separated the two germline ends. This CDR3 has 18 residues. CDR3 DNA sequence: TGCGCCAGCAGCCAACATAAGGCCCCTAGCGTGGACACCGGGGAGCTGTTTTTT. Translating it yields CASSQHKAPSVDTGELFF.

The CDR3 DNA sequence: TGCGCCAGCAGCTGTAGGCCAATACTAGCGGGCGACCACTCCTACAATGAGCAGTTCTTC. It translates to CASSCRPILAGDHSYNEQFF. V and J are TRBV5-1 and TRBJ2-1, with 9 bases matching TRBD2. CDR1 and CDR2 (germline): SGHRS, YFSETQ. V lost 3 bases to trimming and J lost 0 bases; unmatched junction nucleotides: 16. The CDR3 is 20 amino acids.

V usage is TRBV14 and J usage is TRBJ1-1, with D perhaps TRBD1 (6 bases). In germline, CDR1 is SGHDN, CDR2 FVKESK. This CDR3 has 15 residues. The V and J ends lost 4 bases and 4 bases respectively, with 16 bases between them. CDR3: CASSLQHRVPTEAFF. CDR3 sequence (DNA): TGTGCCAGCAGCCTCCAACACAGGGTGCCCACTGAAGCTTTCTTT.

The chain recombines TRBV29-1 with TRBJ2-1; 9 bases match TRBD1. V dropped 6 bases and J dropped 4; count of bases not matched to a gene: 7. The V gene's germline CDR1 is SQVTM and CDR2 ANQGSEA. The length of the CDR3 is 14 residues. The DNA of the CDR3 is TGCAGCGTGGACGGACAGGGGCGATACAATGAGCAGTTCTTC. It translates to CSVDGQGRYNEQFF.

The rearrangement links TRBV10-3 to TRBJ2-5; TRBD1 matches 9 bases. Germline CDR1 reads ENHRY; CDR2 reads SYGVKD. The V and J ends lost 6 bases and 4 bases, in that order; junction bases with no gene match: 9. This CDR3 comprises 15 residues. CDR3 sequence (DNA): TGTGCCATCAGCGAGGCGGGACAGGGTCGAGAGACCCAGTACTTC. Translating gives CAISEAGQGRETQYF.

The chain uses TRBV23-1 and TRBJ1-5; D possibly corresponds to TRBD1 (5 bases). TRBV23-1 belongs to the ORF category, with a function that is uncertain. The germline V and J ends were trimmed by 0 bases and 2 bases, with 20 bases remaining between them. CDR3 length: 19 residues. CDR3 in DNA: TGCGCCAGCAGTCAATCGGGACTGGGGGGTACCCCCGGCAATCAGCCCCAGCATTTT. It yields the protein CASSQSGLGGTPGNQPQHF.

This rearrangement joins TRBV28 to TRBJ1-5; the D gene is possibly TRBD1 (5 bases). V lost 6 bases and J lost 4, with 13 bases in between. Germline V gives CDR1 MDHEN, CDR2 SYDVKM. This CDR3 is built from 14 residues. The CDR3 nucleotides read TGTGCCAGCAGCCAGGGTGATAGGAATCAGCCCCAGCATTTT. Translating it yields CASSQGDRNQPQHF.

This chain uses TRBV29-1 with TRBJ2-5; tentatively, D is TRBD2 (5 bases). Germline V gene sequence: CDR1 SQVTM, CDR2 ANQGSEA. Trimming stripped 1 base from V and 4 bases from J, with 10 bases between. There are 13 residues in the CDR3. CDR3 sequence: CSVEGERVETQYF. CDR3 in DNA: TGCAGCGTTGAAGGGGAGAGGGTAGAGACCCAGTACTTC.

The chain couples TRBV5-4 to TRBJ2-7; 10 nucleotides match TRBD1. Trimming at V came to 5 bases and at J to 1 base, leaving 9 bases not matched to a gene. Per the germline V gene, CDR1 is SGHNT and CDR2 is YYREEE (reference sequence). The CDR3 has 16 residues. The DNA of the CDR3 is TGTGCCAGCAGTCCGCACCCGGGACAGGGGTCCTACGAGCAGTACTTC. Translating it yields CASSPHPGQGSYEQYF.